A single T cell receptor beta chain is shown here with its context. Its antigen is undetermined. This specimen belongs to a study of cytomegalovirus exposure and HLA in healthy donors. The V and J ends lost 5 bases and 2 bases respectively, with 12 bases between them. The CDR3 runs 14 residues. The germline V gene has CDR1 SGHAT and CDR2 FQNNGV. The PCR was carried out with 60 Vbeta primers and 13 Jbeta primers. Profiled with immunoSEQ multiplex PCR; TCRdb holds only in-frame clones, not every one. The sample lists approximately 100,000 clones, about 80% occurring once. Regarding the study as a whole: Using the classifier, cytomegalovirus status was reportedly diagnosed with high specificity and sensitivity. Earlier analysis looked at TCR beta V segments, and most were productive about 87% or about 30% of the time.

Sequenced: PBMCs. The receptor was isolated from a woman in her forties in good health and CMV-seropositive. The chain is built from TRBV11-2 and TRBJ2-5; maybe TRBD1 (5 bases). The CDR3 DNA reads TGTGCCAGCAGCAGCAGACAGATACAAGAGACCCAGTACTTC. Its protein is CASSSRQIQETQYF.